This entry features one T cell receptor beta chain sequence. TCRdb ran MiXCR on the RACE reads and lists one entry per CDR3 protein. The sample has some 81,000 distinct CDR3 sequences, about 6.8% seen once; the top ten hold roughly 1.6%. This entry is derived from a study of human T cells and chemical hapten exposure. Time point given: patch test 1, 2 weeks after DPC sensitization. Stated treatment: therapeutic diphenylcyclopropenone sensitization with weekly scalp DPC. This TCR was recovered from a woman in her twenties or thirties with alopecia areata. Some clones in this sample may be carry-over from other donors' samples. Material: whole blood, obtained in connection with sensitization to the hapten diphenylcyclopropenone (DPC).

The CDR3 coding sequence is TGTGCCAGTAGTATTTGGCAGGGGGCTCTGGGCGAAGCTTTCTTT. Translation gives CASSIWQGALGEAFF. The chain carries TRBV19 and TRBJ1-1; TRBD1 aligns across 8 bases. Trimming at V came to 3 bases and at J to 8 bases, leaving 11 bases not matched to a gene. The CDR3 runs 15 residues. Germline CDR1 LNHDA, CDR2 SQIVND (reference sequence).